The T cell receptor (beta chain) described here comes from a study of long-term antiretroviral therapy in people with HIV. Across the study: Specimens dating back about a decade before the 2015 immediate-ART recommendation are the oldest included. General study points: Pre-ART-expanded clones dominated the repertoire at all time points.

Participants with HIV, all of them, were treated in the United States. Of note for this clone: Its antigen is currently unknown.

Germline V CDR1 and CDR2: MNHNY, SVGAGI (reference sequence). Unmatched junction bases numbered 7, after V lost 4 bases and J lost 0 bases. This CDR3 is built from 16 residues. Researchers ran immunoSEQ v3.0 at survey level. Sequencing set out to capture roughly 35,000-55,000 T-cell genomes per sample. Sequencing was performed with immunoSEQ multiplex PCR; in TCRdb, only in-frame clones are kept and a portion is missing. This sample has 29,000 or so clones, with approximately 94% found just once. Sequencing was performed on unsorted PBMCs, taken 7.4 years after starting antiretroviral therapy. The chain carries TRBV6-6 and TRBJ2-7; 9 nucleotides align to TRBD1. This receptor was taken from a man between 50 and 59 years old with HIV. CDR3 DNA sequence: TGTGCCAGCAGTTCCAGGGGACAGGGTAACTCCTACGAGCAGTACTTC. It codes for CASSSRGQGNSYEQYF.